These 7 T cell receptor beta chains originate from one sample sequenced in a study of T-cell memory formation after mild COVID-19. One entry per CDR3 protein results from TCRdb running MiXCR on the 5' RACE reads. Here the sample spans under 300,000 distinct CDR3 sequences, approximately 8.4% being singletons. The sequenced sample was PBMCs or a T cell subset sorted from them (not recorded which). The source is a man aged 18 to 29 who had mild COVID-19 (a few samples of this study predate the infection). Cell type and time point are not known.

This clonotype has more than one count but fewer than ten. This chain joins TRBV5-8 and TRBJ1-6; D is perhaps TRBD1 (5 bases). In germline, CDR1 is SGHTS, CDR2 YDEGEE. Trimming left V 3 bases short and J 0 bases short, with 16 bases between. There are 18 residues in the CDR3. This chain's CDR3 is CASSWAGTAYSYNSPLHF. The CDR3, as DNA: TGTGCCAGCAGCTGGGCCGGGACGGCGTACTCCTATAATTCACCCCTCCACTTT.

The chain is built from TRBV7-9 and TRBJ2-3, with 11 bases lining up with TRBD1. Germline CDR1 reads SEHNR; CDR2 reads FQNEAQ (reference sequence). This CDR3 region has 13 residues. Trimming took 11 bases from V and 2 from J; bases not matched to a gene: 3. The CDR3 loop reads CAGGQGATDTQYF. CDR3 DNA: TGTGCCGGAGGACAGGGGGCCACAGATACGCAGTATTTT.

This clonotype occurred a few times. The gene calls are TRBV3-1 and TRBJ1-2; maybe TRBD1 (5 bases). The CDR3 consists of 15 residues. Trimming shortened V by 4 bases and J by 4 bases, and 16 bases separated the two germline ends. Germline CDR1 is LGHDT and CDR2 is YNNKEL (reference sequence). The CDR3 region has the DNA TGTGCCAGCAGCCGAGGGACCGTCTTTCCCTATGGCTACACCTTC. It yields the protein CASSRGTVFPYGYTF.

This clonotype was recorded a few times. The J gene is TRBJ1-4, the V gene TRBV7-2; D ambiguous. The germline V and J ends were trimmed by 5 bases and 5 bases, with 12 bases remaining between them. Germline assignment: CDR1 SGHTA and CDR2 FQGNSA. This CDR3 is built from 14 residues. The CDR3 DNA sequence: TGTGCCAGCAGCACCCCCGGCGGGAATGAAAAACTGTTTTTT. Its protein product is CASSTPGGNEKLFF.

This clonotype was seen many times. A read error may produce the germline difference seen at one junction end. The rearrangement uses TRBV7-7 and TRBJ2-3; a possible D gene is TRBD2 (5 bases). This CDR3 contains 16 residues. Germline CDR1 and CDR2: SSHAT and FNYEAQ (reference sequence). CDR3 region: CASSLAPGSSTDTQYF. The DNA of the CDR3 is TGTGCTAGCAGCTTAGCGCCGGGCTCCAGCACAGATACGCAGTATTTT.

A few counts support this clonotype. The chain combines TRBV9 with TRBJ2-1; perhaps TRBD2 as D (7 bases). CDR3 length equals 16 residues. V gave up 4 bases and J gave up 2 bases, with 16 bases separating them. Germline V gene data show CDR1 as SGDLS and CDR2 as YYNGEE. CDR3 in DNA: TGTGCCAGCAGCTCTGAGGGGGGGAGGGCCTACAATGAGCAGTTCTTC. Its protein is CASSSEGGRAYNEQFF.

The V call is TRBV7-2, the J call TRBJ2-1; D remains ambiguous. Trimming removed 2 bases at V and 12 bases at J, with 11 bases between. Germline V CDR1 and CDR2: SGHTA, FQGNSA. This CDR3 spans 12 amino acids. For the CDR3, the DNA is TGTGCCAGCAGCTTAAATTCCTACCGGCAGTTCTTC. Amino acids: CASSLNSYRQFF.